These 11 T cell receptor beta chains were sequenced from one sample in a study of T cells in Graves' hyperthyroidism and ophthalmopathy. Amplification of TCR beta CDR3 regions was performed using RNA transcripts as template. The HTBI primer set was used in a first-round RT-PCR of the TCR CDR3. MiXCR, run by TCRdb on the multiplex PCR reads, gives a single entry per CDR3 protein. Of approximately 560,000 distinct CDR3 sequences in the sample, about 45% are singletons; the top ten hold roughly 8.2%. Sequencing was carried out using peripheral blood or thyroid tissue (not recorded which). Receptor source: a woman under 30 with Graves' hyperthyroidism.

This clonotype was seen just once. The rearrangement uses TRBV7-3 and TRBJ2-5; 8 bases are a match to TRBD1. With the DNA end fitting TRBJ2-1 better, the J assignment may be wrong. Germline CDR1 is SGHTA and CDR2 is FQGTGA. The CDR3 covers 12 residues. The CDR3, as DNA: TGTGCCAGCAGCCCGACAGGGGATGAGCAGTTCTTC. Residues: CASSPTGDEQFF.

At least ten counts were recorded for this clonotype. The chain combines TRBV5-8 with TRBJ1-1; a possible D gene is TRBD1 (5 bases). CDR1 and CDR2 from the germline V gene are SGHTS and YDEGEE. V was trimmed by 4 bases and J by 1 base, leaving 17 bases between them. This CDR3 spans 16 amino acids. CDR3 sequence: CASSPGQGARNTEAFF. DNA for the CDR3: TGTGCCAGCAGCCCGGGTCAGGGTGCGAGGAACACTGAAGCTTTCTTT.

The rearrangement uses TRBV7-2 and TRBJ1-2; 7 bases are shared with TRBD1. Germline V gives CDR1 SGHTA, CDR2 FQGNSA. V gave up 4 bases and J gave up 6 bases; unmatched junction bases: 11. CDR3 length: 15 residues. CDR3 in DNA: TGTGCCAGCAGCTCAATTAGGGGGCAGGGGAATGGCTACACCTTC. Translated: CASSSIRGQGNGYTF.

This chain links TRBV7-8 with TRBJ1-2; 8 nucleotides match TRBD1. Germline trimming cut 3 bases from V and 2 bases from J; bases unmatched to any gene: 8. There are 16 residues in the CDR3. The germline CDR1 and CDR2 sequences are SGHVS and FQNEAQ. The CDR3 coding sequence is TGTGCCAGCAGCTTTGCCGAGACAGGGGTGAACTATGGCTACACCTTC. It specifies CASSFAETGVNYGYTF.

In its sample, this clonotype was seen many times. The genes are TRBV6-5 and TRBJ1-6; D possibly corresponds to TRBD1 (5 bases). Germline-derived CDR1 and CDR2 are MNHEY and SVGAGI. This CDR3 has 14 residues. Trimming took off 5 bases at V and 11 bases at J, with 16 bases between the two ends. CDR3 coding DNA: TGTGCCAGCAGTCTTCCGGGACGGTCAGCACCCCTCCACTTT. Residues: CASSLPGRSAPLHF.

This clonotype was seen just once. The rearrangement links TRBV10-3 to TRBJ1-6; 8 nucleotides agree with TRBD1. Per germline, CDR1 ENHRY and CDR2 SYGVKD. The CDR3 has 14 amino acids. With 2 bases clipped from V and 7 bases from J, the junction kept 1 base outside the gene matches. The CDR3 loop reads CAISEDRGNSPLHF. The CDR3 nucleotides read TGTGCCATCAGTGAGGACAGGGGAAATTCACCCCTCCACTTT.

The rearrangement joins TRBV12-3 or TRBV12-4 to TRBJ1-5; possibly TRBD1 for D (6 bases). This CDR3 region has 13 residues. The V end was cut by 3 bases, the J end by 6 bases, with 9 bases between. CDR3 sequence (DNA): TGTGCCAGCAGTTTTCAGGGGATTCAGCCCCAGCATTTT. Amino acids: CASSFQGIQPQHF.

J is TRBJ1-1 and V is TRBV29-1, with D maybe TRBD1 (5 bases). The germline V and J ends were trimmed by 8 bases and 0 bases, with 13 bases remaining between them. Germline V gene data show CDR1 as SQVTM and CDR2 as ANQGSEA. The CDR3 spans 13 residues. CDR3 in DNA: TGCAGCTTGGCCGGGACCATGAACACTGAAGCTTTCTTT. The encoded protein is CSLAGTMNTEAFF.

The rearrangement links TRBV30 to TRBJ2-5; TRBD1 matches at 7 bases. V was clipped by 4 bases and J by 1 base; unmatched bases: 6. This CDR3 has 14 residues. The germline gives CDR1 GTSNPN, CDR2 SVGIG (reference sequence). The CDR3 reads CAWTWGQPQETQYF. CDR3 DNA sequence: TGTGCCTGGACCTGGGGACAGCCCCAAGAGACCCAGTACTTC.

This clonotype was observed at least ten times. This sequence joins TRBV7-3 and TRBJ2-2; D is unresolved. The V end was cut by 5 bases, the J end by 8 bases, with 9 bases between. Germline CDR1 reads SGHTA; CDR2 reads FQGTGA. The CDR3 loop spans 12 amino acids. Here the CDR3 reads CASSRDAGELFF. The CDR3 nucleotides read TGTGCCAGCAGCCGAGACGCGGGGGAGCTGTTTTTT.

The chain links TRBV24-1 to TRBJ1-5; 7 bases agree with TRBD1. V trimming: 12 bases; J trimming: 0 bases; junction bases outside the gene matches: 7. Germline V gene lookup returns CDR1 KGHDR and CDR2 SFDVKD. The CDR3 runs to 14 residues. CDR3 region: CAPRDSDSNQPQHF. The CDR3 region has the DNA TGTGCCCCCCGGGACAGTGATAGCAATCAGCCCCAGCATTTT.